Sequencing of this T cell receptor (beta chain) was carried out in a study of circulating CD8 cells and anti-PD-1 response in melanoma. Overall study results and limits: PD-1 and DPOS subsets showed similar, higher clonality than DNEG. Under 8% of TRB clonotypes were shared between subsets at M1. No tumor material was available, so peptide assays assessed reactivity.

This clonotype is classed as medium-sized. The antigen is unknown. At one boundary the junction diverges from the germline segment, which might be a read error. The QIAseq Immune Repertoire TCR panel built the libraries from about 16 ng of total RNA. One entry per CDR3 protein results from TCRdb running MiXCR on the reads. This sample has roughly 380 distinct CDR3 sequences; around 5.6% occur once, and the top ten carry 36%. Live CD3+CD8+TCRalphabeta+ cells were sorted into four subsets by PD-1 and/or TIGIT. CDR1 is LGHNT, CDR2 FRNRAP, per germline. The CDR3 runs 12 residues. Sample: CD8+ T cells from PBMCs, taken at baseline or after one month of anti-PD-1 therapy (not recorded which). V usage is TRBV12-5 and J usage is TRBJ1-1, with D possibly being TRBD1 (5 bases). This receptor was taken from a human donor with melanoma. CDR3 protein: CASGPWGGSFLF. The CDR3 DNA sequence: TGTGCTAGTGGTCCCTGGGGGGGAAGCTTTCTCTTT.